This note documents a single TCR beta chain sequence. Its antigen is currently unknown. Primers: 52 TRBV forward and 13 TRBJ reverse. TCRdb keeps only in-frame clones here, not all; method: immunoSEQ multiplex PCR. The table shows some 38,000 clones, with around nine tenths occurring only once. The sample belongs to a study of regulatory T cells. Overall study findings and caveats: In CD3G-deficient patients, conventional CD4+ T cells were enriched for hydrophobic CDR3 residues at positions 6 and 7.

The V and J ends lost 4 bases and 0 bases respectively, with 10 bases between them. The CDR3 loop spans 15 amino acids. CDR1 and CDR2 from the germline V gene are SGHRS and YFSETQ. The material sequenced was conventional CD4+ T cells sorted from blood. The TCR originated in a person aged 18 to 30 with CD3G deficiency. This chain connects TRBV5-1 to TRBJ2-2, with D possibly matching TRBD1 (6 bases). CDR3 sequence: CASSPRTANTGELFF. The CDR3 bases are TGCGCCAGCAGCCCCCGGACAGCGAACACCGGGGAGCTGTTTTTT.